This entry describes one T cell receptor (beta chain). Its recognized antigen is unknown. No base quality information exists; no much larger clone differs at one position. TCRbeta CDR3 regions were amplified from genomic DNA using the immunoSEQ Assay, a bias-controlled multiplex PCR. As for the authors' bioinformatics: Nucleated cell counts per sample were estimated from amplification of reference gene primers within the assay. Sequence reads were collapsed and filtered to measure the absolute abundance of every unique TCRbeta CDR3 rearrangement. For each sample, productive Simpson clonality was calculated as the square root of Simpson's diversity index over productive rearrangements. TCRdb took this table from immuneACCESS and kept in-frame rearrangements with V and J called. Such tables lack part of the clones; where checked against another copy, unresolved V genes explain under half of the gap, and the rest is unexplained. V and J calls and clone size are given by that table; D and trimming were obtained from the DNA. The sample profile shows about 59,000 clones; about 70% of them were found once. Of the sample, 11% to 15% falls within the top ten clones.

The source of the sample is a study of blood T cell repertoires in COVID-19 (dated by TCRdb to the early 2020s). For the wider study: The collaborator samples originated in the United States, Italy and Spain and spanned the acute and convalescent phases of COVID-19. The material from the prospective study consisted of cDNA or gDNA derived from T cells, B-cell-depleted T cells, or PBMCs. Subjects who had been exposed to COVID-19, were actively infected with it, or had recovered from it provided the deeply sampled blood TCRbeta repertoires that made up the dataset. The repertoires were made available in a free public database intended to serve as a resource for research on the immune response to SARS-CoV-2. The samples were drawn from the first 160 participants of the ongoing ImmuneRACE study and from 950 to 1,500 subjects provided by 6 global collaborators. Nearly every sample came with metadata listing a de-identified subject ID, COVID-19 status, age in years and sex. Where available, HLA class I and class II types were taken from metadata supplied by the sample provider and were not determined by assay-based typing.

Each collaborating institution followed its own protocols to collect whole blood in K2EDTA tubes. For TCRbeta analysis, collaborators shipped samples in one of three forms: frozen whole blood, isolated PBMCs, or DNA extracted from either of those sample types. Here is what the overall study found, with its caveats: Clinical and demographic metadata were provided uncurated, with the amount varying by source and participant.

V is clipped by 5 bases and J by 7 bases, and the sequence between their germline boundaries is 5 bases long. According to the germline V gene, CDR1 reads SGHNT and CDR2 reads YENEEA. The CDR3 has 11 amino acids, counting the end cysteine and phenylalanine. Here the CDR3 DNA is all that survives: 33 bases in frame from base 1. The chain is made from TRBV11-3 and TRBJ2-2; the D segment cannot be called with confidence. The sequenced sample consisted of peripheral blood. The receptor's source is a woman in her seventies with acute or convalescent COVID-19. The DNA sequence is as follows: TGTGCCAGCAGCCGAGGCGGGGAGCTGTTTTTT. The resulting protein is CASSRGGELFF.